The next 21 T cell receptor beta chains were all read from a single sample in a study of blood T cells in healthy people across ages. The second PCR ran 7 to 11 cycles with a sample-barcoded 5' primer and J-beta primers. TCRdb called the 5' RACE reads again in MiXCR, with one record for every CDR3 protein. The sample lists roughly 700,000 distinct CDR3 sequences, approximately 25% occurring once. In addition, the sample was reused for a study of T cells of mothers and their children.

The sequenced sample was blood. The receptors were gathered from a boy aged 5-17 years in good health.

This clonotype was observed a few times. The chain is built from TRBV12-5 and TRBJ2-6; the D gene is possibly TRBD1 (5 bases). The CDR3 consists of 17 residues. From germline, CDR1 is LGHNT and CDR2 FRNRAP. Trimming took 5 bases from V and 0 from J, leaving 14 bases between them. The CDR3 sequence: CASGQDSLSSGANVLTF. CDR3 DNA sequence: TGTGCTAGTGGTCAAGACAGCTTAAGCTCTGGGGCCAACGTCCTGACTTTC.

This clonotype showed up just once. V gene TRBV4-1 combines with J gene TRBJ2-5; D not resolved. With 2 bases removed from V and 2 bases from J, the gap between germline ends came to 15 bases. This CDR3 has 16 residues. Germline V CDR1 and CDR2: MGHRA, YSYEKL. The CDR3 sequence: CASSQIEIVVQETQYF. In DNA, the CDR3 is TGCGCCAGCAGCCAAATAGAAATCGTAGTTCAAGAGACCCAGTACTTC.

The CDR3 sequence: CASSFTAGGVETQYF. CDR3 bases: TGTGCCAGCAGTTTTACTGCAGGGGGAGTCGAGACCCAGTACTTC. This chain links TRBV28 with TRBJ2-5; 7 nucleotides agree with TRBD1. The CDR3 is 15 residues long. The J segment lost 5 bases and the V segment lost 3 bases, leaving 9 bases of the junction unmatched. The V gene's germline CDR1 is MDHEN and CDR2 SYDVKM.

This clonotype came up a few times. A junction boundary mismatches the germline segment, possibly from a read error. The chain has TRBV4-2 and TRBJ2-7; no reliable D call. The CDR3 is made up of 12 amino acids. Germline V gene data show CDR1 as LGHNA and CDR2 as YNFKEQ. CDR3 loop: CASSPAGMERYF. DNA of the CDR3: TGTGCCAGCAGCCCGGCCGGTATGGAGCGGTACTTC.

The chain joins TRBV20-1 to TRBJ1-2; D is unclear. Trimming cost V 6 bases and J 3 bases, with 17 bases left between them. This CDR3 contains 14 residues. Germline values: CDR1 DFQATT, CDR2 SNEGSKA (reference sequence). The CDR3 DNA reads as TGCAGTGCCATACCGGGAGGGAAGGACTATGGCTACACCTTC. Its translation is CSAIPGGKDYGYTF.

The chain links TRBV7-3 to TRBJ2-1, with D perhaps matching TRBD1 or TRBD2 (6 bases each). V was clipped by 5 bases and J by 8 bases, with 19 bases between them. Germline lookup yields CDR1 SGHTA and CDR2 FQGTGA. The CDR3 has 15 amino acids. The CDR3 DNA reads TGTGCCAGCAGCCTGTGGGGGGCTAGGGGCGATGAGCAGTTCTTC. Translation: CASSLWGARGDEQFF.

This clonotype was seen a few times. The chain uses TRBV7-9 and TRBJ2-5; no reliable D call. CDR1 and CDR2 (germline): SEHNR, FQNEAQ (reference sequence). This CDR3 has 13 amino acids. Deletions cut 1 base from V and 4 bases from J, with 7 bases between. CDR3 nucleotides: TGTGCCAGCAGCTTAGGTTACGGAGAGACCCAGTACTTC. Protein sequence: CASSLGYGETQYF.

The V call is TRBV29-1, the J call TRBJ2-1; TRBD1 matches 7 bases. Looked up from germline, CDR1 is SQVTM and CDR2 is ANQGSEA. V was pared by 2 bases and J by 2 bases, with 6 bases of the junction left unmatched. The CDR3 is 15 amino acids. CDR3 amino acids: CSVEPDRAAYNEQFF. In DNA, the CDR3 is TGCAGCGTTGAACCTGACAGGGCGGCCTACAATGAGCAGTTCTTC.

This chain connects TRBV25-1 to TRBJ2-5; 9 nucleotides line up with TRBD2. The junction had 12 bases not matched to a gene; V was cut back by 5 bases and J by 5 bases. CDR3 length: 16 residues. Germline V lookup: CDR1 MGHDK, CDR2 SYGVNS. The CDR3 loop is CASSPNGAGGMETQYF. CDR3 nucleotides: TGTGCCAGCAGTCCTAACGGTGCGGGGGGGATGGAGACCCAGTACTTC.

This chain uses TRBV15 with TRBJ2-5; D might be TRBD1 (6 bases). CDR1 and CDR2 from the germline V gene are LNHNV and YYDKDF (reference sequence). V lost 0 bases and J 1 base, leaving 12 bases between the germline ends. The CDR3 sequence is 16 residues long. The CDR3 sequence: CATSRDFVDSQETQYF. CDR3 in DNA: TGTGCCACCAGCAGAGATTTCGTGGACAGCCAAGAGACCCAGTACTTC.

This clonotype was counted once. This sequence joins TRBV12-3 or TRBV12-4 and TRBJ2-4; tentatively, D is TRBD1 or TRBD2 (5 bases each). The germline V and J ends were trimmed by 3 bases and 9 bases, with 12 bases remaining between them. CDR3 length: 13 amino acids. The CDR3 protein is CASSFEGTGIQYF. For the CDR3, the DNA is TGTGCCAGCAGTTTTGAGGGGACCGGCATTCAGTACTTC.

The chain has TRBV5-1 and TRBJ2-7; D perhaps matches TRBD2 (5 bases). Germline-derived CDR1 and CDR2 are SGHRS and YFSETQ. Trimming took 0 bases from V and 3 from J, leaving 7 bases between them. The CDR3 length is 13 residues. The CDR3 DNA reads as TGCGCCAGCAGCTTGGCGGGGATCTACGAGCAGTACTTC. This encodes CASSLAGIYEQYF.

This clonotype was detected only a few times. V gene TRBV7-3 combines with J gene TRBJ2-2, with TRBD2 matching 10 bases. Losses at the gene ends were 6 bases for V and 5 bases for J; bases not matched to a gene: 3. The CDR3 runs 14 residues. CDR1 and CDR2 from the germline V gene are SGHTA and FQGTGA. The CDR3 protein is CASSTTSGTGELFF. CDR3 nucleotide sequence: TGTGCCAGCAGTACGACTAGCGGGACCGGGGAGCTGTTTTTT.

V is TRBV6-7 and J is TRBJ2-7, with a tentative D call TRBD2 (5 bases). TRBV6-7 is an open reading frame, and its role is uncertain. Trimming shortened V by 6 bases and J by 9 bases, and 6 bases separated the two germline ends. The CDR3 consists of 9 residues. CDR3 in DNA: TGTGCCAGCAGCCGGGGGCAGTACTTC. Translation: CASSRGQYF.

This chain joins TRBV5-1 and TRBJ2-3; D gene uncertain. The CDR3 is 16 residues long. The V gene lost 0 bases and the J gene lost 2 bases, with 13 bases spanning the gap. Germline CDR1 SGHRS, CDR2 YFSETQ. Here the CDR3 DNA reads TGCGCCAGCAGCTTGGAGTGGATATCTAACACAGATACGCAGTATTTT. Protein: CASSLEWISNTDTQYF. The full variable domain, in which reference TRBV5-1 and TRBJ2-3 provide the parts outside the CDR3, is KAGVTQTPRYLIKTRGQQVTLSCSPISGHRSVSWYQQTPGQGLQFLFEYFSETQRNKGNFPGRFSGRQFSNSRSEMNVSTLELGDSALYLCASSLEWISNTDTQYFGPGTRLTVL.

This sequence joins TRBV7-9 and TRBJ2-5, with TRBD1 as a possible D gene (6 bases). CDR1 and CDR2 from the germline V gene are SEHNR and FQNEAQ (reference sequence). Trimming shortened V by 6 bases and J by 5 bases, and 16 bases separated the two germline ends. The length of the CDR3 is 14 residues. The chain's CDR3 is CASSPPGDRETQYF. The CDR3 nucleotides read TGTGCCAGCAGTCCTCCAGGGGATCGGGAGACCCAGTACTTC.

This clonotype was seen a handful of times. The V and J genes are TRBV12-3 or TRBV12-4 and TRBJ2-5; D unclear. CDR3 length: 15 amino acids. Trimming removed 5 bases from V and 7 bases from J, with 20 bases in between. The CDR3 nucleotides are TGTGCCAGCAGTCCTCCCTATGCACCCGTAAGGACCCAGTACTTC. Its protein product is CASSPPYAPVRTQYF.

This clonotype was recorded a few times. J is TRBJ1-2 and V is TRBV7-2; D is unclear. Germline V gene lookup returns CDR1 SGHTA and CDR2 FQGNSA. The V end was cut by 3 bases, the J end by 4 bases, with 12 bases between. The CDR3 is made up of 14 amino acids. The DNA for the CDR3 is TGTGCCAGCAGCTTGGTCGAGTCTAGCTATGGCTACACCTTC. Protein product: CASSLVESSYGYTF.

The rearrangement links TRBV6-6 to TRBJ1-2, with a weak D call TRBD1 (5 bases). Deletions cut 2 bases from V and 7 bases from J, with 17 bases between. Germline CDR1 reads MNHNY; CDR2 reads SVGAGI (reference sequence). The CDR3 loop spans 15 amino acids. The CDR3 DNA is TGTGCCAGCAGTTACGGTTCTGGCAGGCAGGGTGGCTACACCTTC. Translated, it gives CASSYGSGRQGGYTF.

Turning to this clonotype: The junction departs from germline at one end; a sequencing error may be responsible. The chain has TRBV29-1 and TRBJ1-1, with TRBD1 as a possible D gene (5 bases). The CDR3 consists of 13 residues. Germline-derived CDR1 and CDR2 are SQVTM and ANQGSEA. The CDR3: CGVDQGLNTEAFF. In DNA, the CDR3 is TGCGGCGTTGATCAGGGACTTAACACTGAAGCTTTCTTT.

The V and J genes are TRBV3-1 and TRBJ2-3; tentatively, D is TRBD1 (5 bases). CDR1 is LGHDT and CDR2 is YNNKEL in the germline V gene (reference sequence). The CDR3 is 16 residues long. V lost 1 base to trimming and J lost 5 bases, with 16 bases between them. CDR3 in amino acids: CASSQVFLTGQDTQYF. The CDR3 DNA reads TGTGCCAGCAGCCAAGTATTCTTAACAGGTCAAGATACGCAGTATTTT.